These 32 T cell receptor beta chains were all obtained from the same sample, sequenced in a study of T cells in Graves' hyperthyroidism and ophthalmopathy. Amplification of TCR beta CDR3 regions was performed using RNA transcripts as template. Initially, a first-round RT-PCR of the TCR CDR3 employed the HTBI primer set. TCRdb reprocessed the multiplex PCR reads via MiXCR and lists one record per CDR3 protein. The sample lists about 250,000 distinct CDR3 sequences, about 20% seen once, with 50% to 75% in the top ten. Source material: blood. These receptors originate from a man aged 25 to 40 with Graves' ophthalmopathy.

This clonotype was counted between two and nine times. The V gene is TRBV2, the J gene TRBJ2-5; no reliable D call. Germline assignment: CDR1 SNHLY and CDR2 FYNNEI. Trimming took 8 bases from V and 2 from J, leaving 6 bases between them. The CDR3 is 11 residues long. CDR3 residues: CASARQETQYF. For the CDR3, the DNA is TGTGCCAGCGCCCGACAAGAGACCCAGTACTTC.

The J gene is TRBJ2-1, the V gene TRBV18, with unresolved D. V lost 3 bases and J lost 5, with 11 bases in between. The germline gives CDR1 KGHSH, CDR2 LQKENI. CDR3 length: 14 amino acids. In nucleotides, the CDR3 is TGTGCCAGCTCACCCCGACTGGAGAACAATGAGCAGTTCTTC. Amino acid sequence: CASSPRLENNEQFF.

Turning to this clonotype: A junction boundary mismatches the germline segment, possibly from a read error. The rearrangement uses TRBV4-1 and TRBJ2-2; D possibly corresponds to TRBD1 (6 bases). This CDR3 is built from 13 residues. Germline CDR1 MGHRA, CDR2 YSYEKL. CDR3 loop: CASSQGGNGELFF. Written as DNA, the CDR3 is TGTGCCAGCAGCCAAGGGGGAAACGGGGAGCTGTTTTTT.

This chain uses TRBV9 with TRBJ2-3; D ambiguous. V gave up 1 base and J gave up 4 bases, with 13 bases separating them. Germline V gene lookup returns CDR1 SGDLS and CDR2 YYNGEE. There are 15 residues in the CDR3. The CDR3 reads CASSVQSTYADTQYF. Here the CDR3 DNA reads TGTGCCAGCAGCGTACAATCTACTTACGCAGATACGCAGTATTTT. Based on the CDR3 plus reference TRBV9 and TRBJ2-3, the full variable domain is DSGVTQTPKHLITATGQRVTLRCSPRSGDLSVYWYQQSLDQGLQFLIQYYNGEERAKGNILERFSAQQFPDLHSELNLSSLELGDSALYFCASSVQSTYADTQYFGPGTRLTVL.

This clonotype was observed many times. The genes are TRBV12-3 or TRBV12-4 and TRBJ2-1; a weak D match, TRBD2 (6 bases). V dropped 6 bases and J dropped 4 bases, with 10 bases sitting between them. This CDR3 contains 13 residues. This chain's CDR3 is CASRTGLYNEQFF. CDR3 DNA: TGTGCCAGCAGAACGGGACTGTACAATGAGCAGTTCTTC.

The chain recombines TRBV15 with TRBJ1-1; 8 positions agree with TRBD1. The germline CDR1 and CDR2 sequences are LNHNV and YYDKDF (reference sequence). The CDR3 is 14 amino acids. V was clipped by 3 bases and J by 5 bases; unmatched bases: 5. Here the CDR3 reads CATSRQGAHTEAFF. The CDR3, as DNA: TGTGCCACCAGCAGGCAGGGGGCGCATACTGAAGCTTTCTTT.

Note on this clonotype: A much bigger clone sits one base away, suggesting this may be a read error. The chain carries TRBV28 and TRBJ2-7, with TRBD1 as a possible D gene (6 bases). The germline V gene encodes CDR1 MDHEN and CDR2 SYDVKM. The CDR3 spans 13 residues. CDR3 in amino acids: CAGSPPGAHEQYF. Written as DNA, the CDR3 is TGTGCCGGCAGCCCCCCAGGGGCCCACGAGCAGTACTTC.

Ten or more counts support this clonotype. CDR3 coding DNA: TGTGCCAGCAGTCCTCTACGGGGGATGTGGACCCAGTACTTC. Residues: CASSPLRGMWTQYF. The chain links TRBV28 to TRBJ2-5; a possible D gene is TRBD2 (6 bases). The germline V and J ends were trimmed by 5 bases and 7 bases, with 17 bases remaining between them. The V gene's germline CDR1 is MDHEN and CDR2 SYDVKM. CDR3 length: 14 residues.

The rearrangement joins TRBV29-1 to TRBJ1-1; 8 nucleotides agree with TRBD1. V was pared by 6 bases and J by 4 bases, with 7 bases of the junction left unmatched. Germline V CDR1 and CDR2: SQVTM, ANQGSEA. The CDR3 runs to 13 residues. CDR3 coding DNA: TGCAGCGTGCCCCAGGGGGCGGGCACTGAAGCTTTCTTT. Translating it yields CSVPQGAGTEAFF.

This clonotype was counted between two and nine times. This sequence joins TRBV14 and TRBJ2-3; 7 nucleotides align to TRBD2. The CDR3 totals 14 residues. V lost 3 bases, J lost 2 bases, and 2 bases stayed unmatched. From germline, CDR1 is SGHDN and CDR2 FVKESK. CDR3 amino acids: CASSQAGVTDTQYF. Here the CDR3 DNA reads TGTGCCAGCAGCCAGGCGGGAGTCACAGATACGCAGTATTTT. Based on the CDR3 plus reference TRBV14 and TRBJ2-3, the full variable domain is EAGVTQFPSHSVIEKGQTVTLRCDPISGHDNLYWYRRVMGKEIKFLLHFVKESKQDESGMPNNRFLAERTGGTYSTLKVQPAELEDSGVYFCASSQAGVTDTQYFGPGTRLTVL.

This clonotype appeared a single time. The chain is built from TRBV10-3 and TRBJ2-2; no definite D call. Per germline, CDR1 ENHRY and CDR2 SYGVKD. The length of the CDR3 is 13 residues. The ends were cut back, 7 bases at V and 6 bases at J, with 12 bases in the middle. The CDR3, as DNA: TGTGCCATCAAGCCCGGCGCTGCCGGGGAGCTGTTTTTT. Its translation is CAIKPGAAGELFF.

This clonotype appeared many times. This chain joins TRBV11-2 and TRBJ2-5; TRBD2 agrees at 7 bases. V lost 5 bases and J lost 5; bases outside the gene matches: 17. CDR3 length: 17 residues. Germline V CDR1 and CDR2: SGHAT, FQNNGV. The chain's CDR3 is CASSLGRAGLLAETQYF. CDR3 sequence (DNA): TGTGCCAGCAGCCTTGGGAGGGCCGGTTTACTTGCGGAGACCCAGTACTTC.

The chain recombines TRBV7-9 with TRBJ1-4, with D possibly TRBD1 on 5 matching bases. From germline, CDR1 is SEHNR and CDR2 FQNEAQ (reference sequence). CDR3 length: 16 residues. Trimming stripped 8 bases from V and 8 bases from J, with 24 bases between. The CDR3 DNA reads as TGTGCCAGCCCTAGTGCGCTGGGGGGTAAAAACGAAAAACTGTTTTTT. Protein: CASPSALGGKNEKLFF.

This clonotype has more than one count but fewer than ten. The rearrangement joins TRBV3-1 to TRBJ1-5; D uncertain. Per germline, CDR1 LGHDT and CDR2 YNNKEL (reference sequence). The CDR3 totals 14 residues. The ends were cut back, 0 bases at V and 7 bases at J, with 10 bases in the middle. In DNA form, the CDR3 reads TGTGCCAGCAGCCAAGAGAGGTTCGGGCAGCCCCAGCATTTT. Translation: CASSQERFGQPQHF. Full variable domain (rest looked up from reference TRBV3-1 and TRBJ1-5): DTAVSQTPKYLVTQMGNDKSIKCEQNLGHDTMYWYKQDSKKFLKIMFSYNNKELIINETVPNRFSPKSPDKAHLNLHINSLELGDSAVYFCASSQERFGQPQHFGDGTRLSIL.

This clonotype has ten or more counts. The gene calls are TRBV30 and TRBJ1-4, with D uncertain. V lost 3 bases and J 0 bases, leaving 8 bases between the germline ends. The CDR3 is made up of 14 amino acids. The germline V gene has CDR1 GTSNPN and CDR2 SVGIG (reference sequence). The chain's CDR3 is CAWSAAPTNEKLFF. The CDR3 DNA reads as TGTGCCTGGAGCGCAGCTCCAACTAATGAAAAACTGTTTTTT.

The chain has TRBV18 and TRBJ2-3; possibly TRBD2 for D (5 bases). The CDR3 contains 13 residues. Trimming took off 4 bases at V and 4 bases at J, with 9 bases between the two ends. Per the germline V gene, CDR1 is KGHSH and CDR2 is LQKENI. In DNA form, the CDR3 reads TGTGCCAGCTCACGGACTGTTCCAGATACGCAGTATTTT. As protein: CASSRTVPDTQYF.

This clonotype was picked up many times. The chain recombines TRBV2 with TRBJ1-3; no firm D call. The V and J ends lost 3 bases and 5 bases respectively, with 5 bases between them. The CDR3 consists of 12 residues. The germline CDR1 and CDR2 sequences are SNHLY and FYNNEI. The CDR3 coding sequence is TGTGCCAGCAGTGAGGAGAGAAACACCATATATTTT. Its protein is CASSEERNTIYF.

In DNA, the CDR3 is TGTGCCACCAGGGGGGACTATCGGGGGGAGCTGTTTTTT. The encoded protein is CATRGDYRGELFF. The V and J genes are TRBV15 and TRBJ2-2; TRBD2 aligns across 7 bases. CDR1 and CDR2 (germline): LNHNV, YYDKDF (reference sequence). The CDR3 has 13 residues. The junction had 6 bases not matched to a gene; V was cut back by 6 bases and J by 8 bases.

The genes are TRBV11-2 and TRBJ2-5; possibly TRBD2 for D (6 bases). The CDR3 extends over 14 amino acids. CDR1 is SGHAT and CDR2 is FQNNGV in the germline V gene. V lost 7 bases and J 5 bases, leaving 17 bases between the germline ends. The CDR3 coding sequence is TGTGCCAGCACCCCGGGACTCTCCTCCGAGACCCAGTACTTC. Its protein is CASTPGLSSETQYF.

J is TRBJ2-7 and V is TRBV4-1; 8 bases align to TRBD2. This CDR3 contains 15 residues. V was pared by 4 bases and J by 0 bases, with 5 bases of the junction left unmatched. Per germline, CDR1 MGHRA and CDR2 YSYEKL. The CDR3 region is CASSPSGTSSYEQYF. The CDR3 DNA reads as TGCGCCAGCAGCCCCTCCGGGACTAGCTCCTACGAGCAGTACTTC.

The rearrangement joins TRBV5-1 to TRBJ2-2; D not certain. CDR1 and CDR2 from the germline V gene are SGHRS and YFSETQ. Trimming stripped 1 base from V and 1 base from J, with 5 bases between. CDR3 length equals 14 residues. CDR3: CASSLNRNTGELFF. CDR3 coding DNA: TGCGCCAGCAGCTTGAACAGGAACACCGGGGAGCTGTTTTTT.

The chain joins TRBV6-4 to TRBJ2-7, with TRBD2 identical over 9 bases. Germline CDR1 reads MRHNA; CDR2 reads SNTAGT. This CDR3 contains 15 residues. J lost 2 bases, V lost 3 bases, and 5 bases had no gene match. CDR3 DNA: TGTGCCAGCAGTGAGAGACTAGCGGAAGCCTACGAGCAGTACTTC. Residues: CASSERLAEAYEQYF.

This clonotype was counted only a few times. This chain connects TRBV12-3 or TRBV12-4 to TRBJ1-5, with D perhaps matching TRBD1 (5 bases). The CDR3 has 14 amino acids. V shed 1 base and J shed 6 bases, with 10 bases lying between them. CDR3 DNA: TGTGCCAGCAGTTTAGGACCCCAGGGTCAGCCCCAGCATTTT. It translates to CASSLGPQGQPQHF.

V and J are TRBV27 and TRBJ2-2; 13 positions match TRBD2. V shed 1 base, J shed 7 bases, and the junction held 6 bases outside the gene matches. Germline CDR1 MNHEY, CDR2 SMNVEV (reference sequence). CDR3 length: 17 amino acids. The CDR3, as DNA: TGTGCCAGCAGTTTATGGGGGACTAGCGGGAATGTCGGGGAGCTGTTTTTT. Amino acids: CASSLWGTSGNVGELFF.

The chain carries TRBV20-1 and TRBJ2-1; the D gene is possibly TRBD2 (5 bases). V was cut by 3 bases and J by 8 bases, with 17 bases left in between. CDR3 length: 14 residues. The germline gives CDR1 DFQATT, CDR2 SNEGSKA (reference sequence). The CDR3 DNA reads TGCAGTGCTAGCTTAGCGAGACGGGCCGATGAGCAGTTCTTC. It is translated as CSASLARRADEQFF.

This clonotype was detected ten times or more. The CDR3 sequence: CASSQGRTPNYNEQFF. Here the CDR3 DNA reads TGTGCCAGCAGCCAAGGCCGTACTCCAAACTACAATGAGCAGTTCTTC. The chain is built from TRBV3-1 and TRBJ2-1, with D unresolved. Trimming took 1 base from V and 3 from J, leaving 13 bases between them. Germline-derived CDR1 and CDR2 are LGHDT and YNNKEL (reference sequence). The CDR3 is made up of 16 amino acids.

This clonotype turned up a few times. This chain connects TRBV6-1 to TRBJ2-1; 8 nucleotides line up with TRBD1. Germline values: CDR1 MNHNS, CDR2 SASEGT. V lost 5 bases and J lost 6; bases outside the gene matches: 9. The CDR3 has 15 residues. CDR3: CASSKDRGLGNEQFF. The CDR3 nucleotides are TGTGCCAGCAGTAAAGACAGGGGTTTAGGCAATGAGCAGTTCTTC.

V and J are TRBV3-1 and TRBJ2-3, with D perhaps TRBD2 (6 bases). Trimming removed 2 bases from V and 7 bases from J, with 16 bases in between. The CDR3 runs 15 residues. Germline V gene lookup returns CDR1 LGHDT and CDR2 YNNKEL (reference sequence). CDR3 bases: TGTGCCAGCAGCCAATGGGACTCCCATCTGAATACGCAGTATTTT. Translated, it gives CASSQWDSHLNTQYF.

J is TRBJ2-1 and V is TRBV24-1; D remains ambiguous. With 3 bases removed from V and 8 bases from J, the gap between germline ends came to 7 bases. Germline assignment: CDR1 KGHDR and CDR2 SFDVKD. This CDR3 has 12 amino acids. The CDR3 coding sequence is TGTGCCACCAGTGATAGCCGTGATGAGCAGTTCTTC. It specifies CATSDSRDEQFF.

The rearrangement uses TRBV4-2 and TRBJ2-7, with 13 bases lining up with TRBD2. Per the germline V gene, CDR1 is LGHNA and CDR2 is YNFKEQ. With V trimmed by 3 bases and J by 4 bases, 6 bases remained unmatched. This CDR3 has 16 amino acids. The CDR3 coding sequence is TGTGCCAGCAGCCAGGAAGGACTAGCGGGAGTATACGAGCAGTACTTC. Protein product: CASSQEGLAGVYEQYF.

The V gene is TRBV11-2, the J gene TRBJ2-3; D unresolved. The length of the CDR3 is 15 residues. V was pared by 5 bases and J by 2 bases, with 14 bases between. The germline V gene encodes CDR1 SGHAT and CDR2 FQNNGV. The CDR3 loop is CASSRTSLATDTQYF. In DNA, the CDR3 is TGTGCCAGCAGCCGAACCTCATTAGCCACAGATACGCAGTATTTT.

At least ten counts were recorded for this clonotype. The chain has TRBV27 and TRBJ1-1; 10 bases are a match to TRBD1. This CDR3 is built from 16 residues. Germline lookup yields CDR1 MNHEY and CDR2 SMNVEV (reference sequence). V was pared by 2 bases and J by 3 bases, with 6 bases of the junction left unmatched. Written as DNA, the CDR3 is TGTGCCAGCAGTTTACCCCCCGGGACAGGGGACACTGAAGCTTTCTTT. Protein sequence: CASSLPPGTGDTEAFF.